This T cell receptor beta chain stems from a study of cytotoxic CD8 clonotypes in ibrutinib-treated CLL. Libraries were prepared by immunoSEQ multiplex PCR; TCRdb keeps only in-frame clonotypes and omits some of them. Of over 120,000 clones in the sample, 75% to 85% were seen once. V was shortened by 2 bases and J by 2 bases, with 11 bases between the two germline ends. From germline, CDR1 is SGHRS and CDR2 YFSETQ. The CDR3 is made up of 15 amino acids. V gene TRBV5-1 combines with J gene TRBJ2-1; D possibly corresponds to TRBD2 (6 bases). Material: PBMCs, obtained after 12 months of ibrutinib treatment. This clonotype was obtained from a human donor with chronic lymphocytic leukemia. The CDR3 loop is CASSLGEDAYNEQFF. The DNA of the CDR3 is TGCGCCAGCAGCTTAGGGGAGGACGCCTACAATGAGCAGTTCTTC.